This T cell receptor (beta chain) was identified in a study of CD8 T cells in Susac syndrome. Regarding the study as a whole: The authors acknowledged that the study's TCR sequencing and HLA analysis involved relatively few individuals.

TCR beta sequencing covered blood CD8+ and CD4+ T cells. Controls matched for age and sex were healthy donors. This clonotype was recorded once. Antigen unknown. After extraction with the RNeasy kit, roughly 0.45 to 1 ug of the RNA was reverse transcribed using random hexamers. Amplification of TCR beta CDR3 by immunoSEQ multiplex PCR spanned 54 Vbeta and 13 Jbeta. TCRdb reprocessed the immunoSEQ multiplex PCR reads via MiXCR and lists one record per CDR3 protein. Found here are under 200,000 distinct CDR3 sequences, roughly 92% of them singletons; the top ten hold 0.1%. Trimming took 0 bases from V and 4 from J, leaving 3 bases between them. Germline V lookup: CDR1 LGHDT, CDR2 YNNKEL (reference sequence). The CDR3 has 12 amino acids.

The chain combines TRBV3-1 with TRBJ1-2; D unresolved. The sample comprised CD4+ T cells from PBMCs. This sequence originates from a human donor in good health. CDR3 sequence (DNA): TGTGCCAGCAGCCAAGACGTCTATGGCTACACCTTC. It encodes CASSQDVYGYTF. The whole variable domain, filled in from reference TRBV3-1 and TRBJ1-2, reads DTAVSQTPKYLVTQMGNDKSIKCEQNLGHDTMYWYKQDSKKFLKIMFSYNNKELIINETVPNRFSPKSPDKAHLNLHINSLELGDSAVYFCASSQDVYGYTFGSGTRLTVV.